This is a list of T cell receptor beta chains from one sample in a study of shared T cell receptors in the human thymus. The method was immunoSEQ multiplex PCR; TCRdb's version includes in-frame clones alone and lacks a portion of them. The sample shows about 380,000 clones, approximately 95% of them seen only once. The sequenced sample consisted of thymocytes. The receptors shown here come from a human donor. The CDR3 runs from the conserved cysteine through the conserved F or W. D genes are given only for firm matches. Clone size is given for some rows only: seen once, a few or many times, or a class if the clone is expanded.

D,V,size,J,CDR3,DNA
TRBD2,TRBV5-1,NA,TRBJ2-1,CASSGPGLAFEQFF,TGCGCCAGCAGCGGGCCGGGACTAGCTTTTGAGCAGTTCTTC
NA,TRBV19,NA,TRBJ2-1,CASSIVSLGRIPYNEQFF,TGTGCCAGTAGTATCGTCTCACTGGGGCGGATTCCCTACAATGAGCAGTTCTTC
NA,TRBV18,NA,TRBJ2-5,CASSPSDRWTQYF,TGTGCCAGCTCACCCTCAGACAGATGGACCCAGTACTTC
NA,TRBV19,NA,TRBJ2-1,CASSIDRGLVYNEQFF,TGTGCCAGTAGTATAGACAGGGGCCTTGTGTACAATGAGCAGTTCTTC
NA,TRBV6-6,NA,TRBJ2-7,CASSYSGSSHEQYF,TGTGCCAGCAGTTACTCGGGCTCCTCCCACGAGCAGTACTTC
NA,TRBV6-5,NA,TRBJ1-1,CATLSPGVTNTEAFF,TGTGCCACCCTGAGCCCGGGGGTAACGAACACTGAAGCTTTCTTT
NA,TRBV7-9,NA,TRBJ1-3,CASSSASRQHSGNTIYF,TGTGCCAGCAGCTCTGCTTCCCGTCAGCACTCTGGAAACACCATATATTTT
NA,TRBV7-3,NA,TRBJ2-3,CASSPELAGRDTQYF,TGTGCCAGCAGCCCGGAGCTGGCGGGGCGAGATACGCAGTATTTT
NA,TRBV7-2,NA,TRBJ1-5,CASSFRGIGNQPQHF,TGTGCCAGCAGCTTTAGGGGAATCGGCAATCAGCCCCAGCATTTT
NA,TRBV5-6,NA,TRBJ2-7,CASSLGPGYEQYF,TGTGCCAGCAGCTTGGGTCCAGGCTACGAGCAGTACTTC
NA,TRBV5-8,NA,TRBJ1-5,CASSPPGEPYSNQPQHF,TGTGCCAGCAGCCCACCTGGGGAGCCTTATAGCAATCAGCCCCAGCATTTT
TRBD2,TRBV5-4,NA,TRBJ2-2,CASSLRGEGCTGELFF,TGTGCCAGCAGCTTGCGGGGGGAGGGCTGCACCGGGGAGCTGTTTTTT
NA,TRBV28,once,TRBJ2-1,CASSPLVDEQFF,TGTGCCAGCAGTCCGCTAGTCGATGAGCAGTTCTTC
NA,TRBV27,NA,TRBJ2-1,CASPTERASYNEQFF,TGTGCCAGCCCTACCGAGCGGGCTTCCTACAATGAGCAGTTCTTC
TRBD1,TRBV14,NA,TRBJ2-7,CASSLQWGTGDEQYF,TGTGCCAGCAGCCTACAGTGGGGGACAGGGGACGAGCAGTACTTC
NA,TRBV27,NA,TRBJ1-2,CASSAPGGIYGYTF,TGTGCCAGCAGTGCGCCGGGGGGGATCTATGGCTACACCTTC
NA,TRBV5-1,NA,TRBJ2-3,CASSDSTDTQYF,TGCGCCAGCAGTGACAGCACAGATACGCAGTATTTT
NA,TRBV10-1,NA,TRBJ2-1,CASSGTETRLDEQFF,TGCGCCAGCAGCGGTACAGAAACTAGGTTGGATGAGCAGTTCTTC